The entry below gives a single T cell receptor (beta chain) sequence along with its context. The target of this receptor is not known. Base qualities are missing; no much larger clone stands one base away. The immunoSEQ Assay was used to sequence TCRbeta CDR3 regions. After extraction, genomic DNA underwent amplification by bias-controlled multiplex PCR, followed by high-throughput sequencing. The paper's data handling went like this. Collapsing and filtering of sequences were performed to quantify the absolute abundance of each unique TCRbeta CDR3 region. T cell fraction was estimated by normalization of TCRbeta template counts to usable DNA, with usable DNA being measured through amplification of reference genes present in all nucleated cells. Repertoire TCRs were annotated as SARS-CoV-2-specific by exact matching of V gene, CDR3 amino acid sequence and J gene to a known reactive TCR set. The reference SARS-CoV-2 TCR set was obtained from MIRA and was filtered for enrichment in COVID-19-positive ImmuneCODE repertoires, whereby public or cross-reactive TCRs were removed. Using the MIRA antigens, annotated TCRs were further analysed by specific ORF or by position within an ORF. Depth was the summed frequency of annotated unique rearrangements, while breadth was defined as annotated unique rearrangements over total unique productive rearrangements. TCR breadth was compared between groups using two-sided Wilcoxon rank-sum tests. Entries here come from immuneACCESS through TCRdb and include only in-frame sequences with V and J called. Some clones fail to appear in such tables; in the studies checked, an unresolved V gene covers under half of the shortfall, and the cause of the remainder is unknown. For V, J and clone size, that table is used; D and trimming come from the DNA. The table for this sample lists a few hundred thousand clones; approximately 83% of them were counted only once. 7% to 9.5% of the sample is in the top ten clones.

From a lookup of the germline V gene (reference sequence), CDR1 and CDR2 are MNHEY and SMNVEV. Trimming takes 5 bases from V and 7 bases from J, and the germline ends sit 21 bases apart. The CDR3 runs 16 amino acids, cysteine and phenylalanine included. This entry keeps only the CDR3 DNA: 48 bases, framed from base 1. These data originate in a study of Ad26.COV2.S vaccination and SARS-CoV-2 variants (dated by TCRdb to the early 2020s). At the level of the whole study: Vaccine-arm donors came from COV1001, a multicentre, randomized, double-blind, placebo-controlled phase I-IIa trial of Ad26.COV2.S in healthy adults. Ad26.COV2.S was given intramuscularly at 5x10^10 or 1x10^11 viral particles, as a single shot or as two shots 56 days apart. TCRbeta repertoire sequencing was used to assess the specificity and breadth of SARS-CoV-2-reactive T cell receptors after Ad26.COV2.S vaccination. A total of around 32 samples were included in the TCR-sequenced set, comprising around 19 Ad26.COV2.S vaccine recipients, 5 placebo recipients and 8 SARS-CoV-2 convalescent individuals. Trial participants were randomized into five groups of five: low-dose or high-dose Ad26.COV2.S given once or twice, or placebo on both occasions. Investigators did not know the trial group allocation while performing experiments and assessing outcomes. Summary of the overall study and its limitations: The study was not powered to compare responses between vaccine doses or regimens. Vaccine and placebo recipients had similar non-spike TCR breadth, a finding consistent with the vaccine containing only spike. After vaccination, substantial breadth of spike-specific CD8+ and CD4+ T cell responses was reported. The authors noted that total T cell responses may have been underestimated by the TCR breadth and depth analyses. Compared with placebo recipients, Ad26.COV2.S recipients showed higher spike-specific TCR breadth (P = 0.0014).

The sample's treatment or condition label is to be understood as: roughly 20 received Ad26.COV2.S at low or high dose, single or two shots; roughly five received placebo; per-sample allocation not given. For vaccine and placebo recipients, repertoires were sequenced using samples collected on day 63 after the first injection. In Cohort 1b, about 25 adults aged 18-55 years were enrolled at a single site in Boston, USA, between 29 July and 7 August 2020. As a vaccine, Ad26.COV2.S was a replication-incompetent adenovirus type 26 vector that expressed a prefusion-stabilized SARS-CoV-2 spike protein derived from the original Wuhan strain.

The source material was peripheral blood, sampled in a trial of Ad26.COV2.S vaccine versus placebo. This receptor was identified in a person between 18 and 59 years old who received the Ad26.COV2.S COVID-19 vaccine or a placebo. Rearrangement joined TRBV27 to TRBJ1-5; the D gene remains uncertain. Here is the DNA: TGTGCCAGCAGTCCCATCCCGGCCCCCCAAGGGCAGCCCCAGCATTTT. This gives the protein CASSPIPAPQGQPQHF.